The 25 T cell receptor beta chains listed next were all sequenced from one sample in a study of vaccination effects on CD4 cells after COVID-19. This table comes from immunoSEQ multiplex PCR, and its TCRdb copy is limited to in-frame clones, with some not included. The data contain approximately 68,000 clones, around 81% of them singletons. Their antigens are not known. Prior to sequencing, the ViraFEST assay stimulated PBMC with viral peptide pools, which expanded the antigen-specific CD4+ T cells. Following a roughly 9-day culture, CD4+ T cells were purified. Having tested negative for nucleocapsid antibodies, the vaccine recipients showed no prior SARS-CoV-2 infection. Here the sequenced sample was CD4+ T cells from PBMCs cultured with SARS-CoV-2 spike peptides, taken before COVID-19 vaccination. The receptors shown here come from a human donor who received a COVID-19 vaccine.

The chain has TRBV18 and TRBJ1-1; unclear D gene. This CDR3 has 14 amino acids. Germline-derived CDR1 and CDR2 are KGHSH and LQKENI. V was cut by 4 bases and J by 2 bases, with 11 bases left in between. CDR3: CASSQAAGNTEAFF. Written as DNA, the CDR3 is TGTGCCAGCTCACAGGCGGCAGGCAACACTGAAGCTTTCTTT.

J is TRBJ2-1 and V is TRBV29-1; the D gene is possibly TRBD1 (6 bases). The length of the CDR3 is 11 residues. Looked up from germline, CDR1 is SQVTM and CDR2 is ANQGSEA. Trimming shortened V by 8 bases and J by 4 bases, and 9 bases separated the two germline ends. The CDR3 coding sequence is TGCAGCCATACAGGGTACAATGAGCAGTTCTTC. It translates to CSHTGYNEQFF.

The sample holds a few counts of this clone. This rearrangement joins TRBV5-1 to TRBJ1-5; D is unclear. The CDR3 consists of 14 residues. Trimming cost V 0 bases and J 6 bases, with 10 bases left between them. Germline V lookup: CDR1 SGHRS, CDR2 YFSETQ. As DNA, the CDR3 is TGCGCCAGCAGCTTGGGAGGGATGGGTCAGCCCCAGCATTTT. Encoded protein: CASSLGGMGQPQHF.

V is TRBV9 and J is TRBJ1-1; D uncertain. V lost 3 bases to trimming and J lost 1 base, with 4 bases between them. The CDR3 covers 12 residues. The germline V gene has CDR1 SGDLS and CDR2 YYNGEE. CDR3 in DNA: TGTGCCAGCAGCGATAGGAACACTGAAGCTTTCTTT. This codes for CASSDRNTEAFF.

This chain links TRBV30 with TRBJ2-5; D call uncertain. Per germline, CDR1 GTSNPN and CDR2 SVGIG (reference sequence). Trimming removed 2 bases from V and 0 bases from J, with 7 bases in between. This CDR3 region has 13 residues. CDR3 loop: CAWSSQNQETQYF. For the CDR3, the DNA is TGTGCCTGGAGTTCCCAGAACCAAGAGACCCAGTACTTC.

The gene calls are TRBV27 and TRBJ2-5; TRBD1 might be the D (6 bases). Deletions cut 4 bases from V and 3 bases from J, with 24 bases between. CDR3 length: 18 amino acids. Germline loops: CDR1 MNHEY, CDR2 SMNVEV (reference sequence). The CDR3 DNA is TGTGCCAGCAGTTCGAGCTTAGGAACAGGGTCCCGAAAAGAGACCCAGTACTTC. Amino acid sequence: CASSSSLGTGSRKETQYF.

This clone came up once. This chain uses TRBV7-9 with TRBJ1-4; TRBD1 aligns across 10 bases. The ends lost 5 bases at V and 7 bases at J; junction bases unmatched: 7. This CDR3 is built from 15 residues. Per germline, CDR1 SEHNR and CDR2 FQNEAQ (reference sequence). The CDR3: CASSVDRGRIEKLFF. Written as DNA, the CDR3 is TGTGCCAGCAGCGTTGACAGGGGGCGAATTGAAAAACTGTTTTTT.

J is TRBJ1-3 and V is TRBV11-2; D call uncertain. CDR3 length equals 12 residues. Trimming removed 4 bases from V and 7 bases from J, with 8 bases in between. Germline V gene lookup returns CDR1 SGHAT and CDR2 FQNNGV. CDR3 nucleotides: TGTGCCAGCAGCTCCTATGGGAACACCATATATTTT. Its protein is CASSSYGNTIYF.

Notes on this clone: A junction boundary mismatches the germline segment, possibly from a read error. The chain uses TRBV15 and TRBJ1-4; no reliable D call. The CDR3 is 12 amino acids. Germline-derived CDR1 and CDR2 are LNHNV and YYDKDF (reference sequence). CDR3 bases: TGTGCCACAAGCAGGTTGGCTGAAAAACTGTTTTTT. Protein: CATSRLAEKLFF.

The V and J genes are TRBV6-5 and TRBJ2-1, with D perhaps TRBD1 (6 bases). The CDR3 sequence is 15 residues long. Germline V CDR1 and CDR2: MNHEY, SVGAGI. The V and J ends lost 7 bases and 6 bases respectively, with 19 bases between them. The CDR3 region is CASTIDRPGPNEQFF. The CDR3 DNA sequence: TGTGCCAGCACCATAGACAGGCCGGGTCCCAATGAGCAGTTCTTC.

The chain carries TRBV18 and TRBJ1-1; 7 bases align to TRBD1. Unmatched junction bases numbered 6, after V lost 3 bases and J lost 5 bases. CDR3 length: 14 amino acids. CDR1 is KGHSH, CDR2 LQKENI, per germline. CDR3 protein: CASSPGQRKTEAFF. The CDR3 bases are TGTGCCAGCTCACCGGGACAGCGAAAAACTGAAGCTTTCTTT.

This clone was seen more than once but under ten times. The V gene is TRBV4-2, the J gene TRBJ1-1; tentatively, D is TRBD1 (5 bases). Germline V CDR1 and CDR2: LGHNA, YNFKEQ. This CDR3 region has 16 residues. V shed 1 base and J shed 3 bases, with 15 bases lying between them. The CDR3 DNA sequence: TGTGCCAGCAGCCAAGTCTCCGGGGGTGGTGACACTGAAGCTTTCTTT. It is translated as CASSQVSGGGDTEAFF.

This clone occurred once. This chain connects TRBV9 to TRBJ2-1, with 10 bases fitting TRBD2. CDR1 and CDR2 (germline): SGDLS, YYNGEE. CDR3 size: 16 residues. J lost 7 bases, V lost 4 bases, and 11 bases had no gene match. The CDR3 loop is CASSSRSGGAGNEQFF. The CDR3 bases are TGTGCCAGCAGCTCCAGAAGCGGGGGGGCCGGGAATGAGCAGTTCTTC. The variable domain in full, with the rest retrieved from reference TRBV9 and TRBJ2-1, is DSGVTQTPKHLITATGQRVTLRCSPRSGDLSVYWYQQSLDQGLQFLIQYYNGEERAKGNILERFSAQQFPDLHSELNLSSLELGDSALYFCASSSRSGGAGNEQFFGPGTRLTVL.

This chain links TRBV5-1 with TRBJ2-2, with TRBD1 identical over 10 bases. Germline assignment: CDR1 SGHRS and CDR2 YFSETQ. CDR3 size: 15 residues. V shed 2 bases and J 6 bases; nucleotides not matched to a gene: 4. The CDR3 protein is CASSLRTGGPGELFF. The CDR3 nucleotides are TGCGCCAGCAGCTTAAGGACAGGGGGGCCCGGGGAGCTGTTTTTT.

V usage is TRBV21-1 and J usage is TRBJ2-3; the table gives TRBD1 as D, unverified against the DNA. TRBV21-1 counts as a pseudogene. The CDR3 extends over 17 amino acids. The CDR3: CASSKGAGTGDRDTQYF. The CDR3 DNA reads as TGTGCCAGCAGCAAAGGGGCCGGGACAGGGGATAGAGATACGCAGTATTTT.

The chain carries TRBV18 and TRBJ2-2, with 12 bases lining up with TRBD2. V shed 0 bases, J shed 5 bases, and the junction held 4 bases outside the gene matches. The CDR3 spans 17 residues. CDR1 and CDR2 from the germline V gene are KGHSH and LQKENI. The CDR3 is CASSPPALAGGTGELFF. CDR3 sequence (DNA): TGTGCCAGCTCACCACCTGCACTAGCGGGGGGAACCGGGGAGCTGTTTTTT.

The count of this clone is one. The chain carries TRBV29-1 and TRBJ1-4, with 12 bases lining up with TRBD1. Per germline, CDR1 SQVTM and CDR2 ANQGSEA. This CDR3 comprises 15 residues. J gave up 12 bases and V 7 bases, and 15 bases lay outside the gene matches. CDR3: CSAERGGQGAGELFF. Written as DNA, the CDR3 is TGCAGCGCTGAGAGAGGGGGACAGGGGGCGGGAGAACTGTTTTTT.

The chain couples TRBV6-4 to TRBJ2-3; D possibly matches TRBD1 or TRBD2 (5 bases each). The CDR3 spans 13 residues. Between the trimmed V and J ends, which lost 3 bases and 5 bases, there was a span of 9 bases. The germline V gene encodes CDR1 MRHNA and CDR2 SNTAGT. The CDR3 DNA is TGTGCCAGCAGTGAGGGACGAGGAGATACGCAGTATTTT. This sequence encodes CASSEGRGDTQYF.

The chain links TRBV2 to TRBJ2-5; 9 bases are shared with TRBD2. The CDR3 extends over 16 amino acids. Germline lookup yields CDR1 SNHLY and CDR2 FYNNEI. The V gene end was trimmed by 11 bases and the J gene end by 5 bases; junction bases not matched to a gene: 18. The CDR3 is CASGDGAGGRGETQYF. The DNA of the CDR3 is TGTGCCTCGGGGGATGGAGCGGGGGGCCGAGGGGAGACCCAGTACTTC.

The chain employs TRBV3-1 (or the pseudogene TRBV3-2) and TRBJ1-1; D call uncertain. The CDR3 runs to 12 residues. Germline CDR1 reads LGHDT; CDR2 reads YNNKEL (reference sequence). The ends were cut back, 4 bases at V and 4 bases at J, with 7 bases in the middle. The CDR3 nucleotides read TGTGCCAGCAGCCGTGCCAGCACTGAAGCTTTCTTT. This sequence encodes CASSRASTEAFF.

The chain is built from TRBV12-5 and TRBJ2-6; TRBD1 might be the D (6 bases). This CDR3 has 17 amino acids. CDR1 LGHNT and CDR2 FRNRAP come from the germline V gene. Deletions cut 1 base from V and 0 bases from J, with 10 bases between. CDR3 sequence: CASGLADRISGANVLTF. The CDR3 coding sequence is TGTGCTAGTGGTTTGGCAGACAGGATCTCTGGGGCCAACGTCCTGACTTTC. Supplemented by reference TRBV12-5 and TRBJ2-6, the full variable domain reads DARVTQTPRHKVTEMGQEVTMRCQPILGHNTVFWYRQTMMQGLELLAYFRNRAPLDDSGMPKDRFSAEMPDATLATLKIQPSEPRDSAVYFCASGLADRISGANVLTFGAGSRLTVL.

The genes are TRBV5-1 and TRBJ2-5; D is uncertain. The CDR3 spans 13 residues. Per the germline V gene, CDR1 is SGHRS and CDR2 is YFSETQ. Trimming left V 2 bases short and J 3 bases short, with 8 bases between. The CDR3 coding sequence is TGCGCCAGCAGCTTTCCGGCGGAAGAGACCCAGTACTTC. As protein: CASSFPAEETQYF.

V is TRBV5-4 and J is TRBJ1-2; no reliable D call. Germline V gene data show CDR1 as SGHNT and CDR2 as YYREEE (reference sequence). V was cut by 0 bases and J by 6 bases, with 12 bases left in between. The CDR3 spans 14 residues. CDR3 coding DNA: TGTGCCAGCAGCTTGGTAGAGGCCGCGGATGGCTACACCTTC. It is translated as CASSLVEAADGYTF.

The CDR3, as DNA: TGTGCCAGCAGGTATGACAGCCAAGAGACCCAGTACTTC. Translating it yields CASRYDSQETQYF. The chain couples TRBV27 to TRBJ2-5, with D maybe TRBD1 (5 bases). This CDR3 comprises 13 residues. From germline, CDR1 is MNHEY and CDR2 SMNVEV (reference sequence). The V end was cut by 6 bases, the J end by 1 base, with 9 bases between.

This clone occurred once. In nucleotides, the CDR3 is TGTGCCAGTAGTATTAGAGGCACAGATACGCAGTATTTT. It is translated as CASSIRGTDTQYF. The chain uses TRBV19 and TRBJ2-3; no definite D call. This CDR3 contains 13 residues. Germline assignment: CDR1 LNHDA and CDR2 SQIVND (reference sequence). V dropped 3 bases and J dropped 1 base, with 5 bases sitting between them.